This T cell receptor beta chain was profiled in a study of radiation and T cells in renal cell carcinoma. Time point noted: blood 4 weeks post-SBRT, at nephrectomy. The treatment denotes: 15 Gy SBRT to primary tumor, nephrectomy 4 weeks later. Nephrectomy followed 15 Gy stereotactic body radiation by 4 weeks. Blood was sampled at baseline, 2 weeks and 4 weeks after SBRT. This clone was observed a single time. Antigen: not known. The table came from immunoSEQ multiplex PCR; TCRdb's copy has only in-frame clones and leaves some out. Here the sample spans around 170,000 clones, 88% being singletons. Study results and limitations: From baseline, blood top tumor clonotypes peaked at 2 weeks post-radiation.

The V end was cut by 5 bases, the J end by 10 bases, with 20 bases between. The CDR3 consists of 15 residues. CDR1 is SGHVS and CDR2 is FQNEAQ in the germline V gene. Here the sequenced sample was blood, taken from a patient whose treatment included radiotherapy and nephrectomy. This chain joins TRBV7-8 and TRBJ2-2; possibly TRBD1 or TRBD2 for D (5 bases each). The sequence came from a woman aged 45-60 years with renal cell carcinoma. In nucleotides, the CDR3 is TGTGCCAGCAGCCCACGCCGGGACCCAGGGCAGGAGCTGTTTTTT. This gives the protein CASSPRRDPGQELFF. The whole variable domain, remainder taken from reference TRBV7-8 and TRBJ2-2, is GAGVSQSPRYKVAKRGQDVALRCDPISGHVSLFWYQQALGQGPEFLTYFQNEAQLDKSGLPSDRFFAERPEGSVSTLKIQRTQQEDSAVYLCASSPRRDPGQELFFGEGSRLTVL.